This T cell receptor (beta chain) was captured in a study of esophageal squamous cell carcinoma under preoperative chemotherapy. Whole-study findings and limits: Abundant clones tended to shrink rather than expand after paclitaxel-nedaplatin.

This CDR3 has 14 amino acids. Germline V CDR1 and CDR2: SGHTA, FQGNSA. As to time point: before preoperative PTX-NDP chemotherapy. Paclitaxel-nedaplatin chemotherapy was given to patients ahead of their surgery. Note on this clonotype: The antigen is undetermined.

TCRdb reprocessed the PCR reads via MiXCR and lists one record per CDR3 protein. The sample lists approximately 12,000 distinct CDR3 sequences, around half seen once, with roughly a sixth in the top ten. This sequence joins TRBV7-2 and TRBJ2-1, with 8 positions matching TRBD2. The J call is uncertain, as TRBJ2-7 better fits the DNA end. Specimen collection occurred from a patient given preoperative chemotherapy. This clonotype was obtained from a human donor with esophageal squamous cell carcinoma. The donor label of this sample is uncertain. The CDR3 DNA sequence: TGTGCCAGCAGACAGCGGGAGCGCTCCTACGAGCAGTACTTC. It is translated as CASRQRERSYEQYF.